This is a list of T cell receptor beta chains from one sample in a study of CD8+ T cells in alopecia areata. TCRdb keeps only in-frame clones here, not all; method: immunoSEQ multiplex PCR. The sample carries 110,000 or so clones, 56% recorded once. The sample here was CD4+ T cells sorted from blood, taken at week 24, from a patient treated with tofacitinib. These receptors came from a human donor with alopecia areata. Both conserved end residues are part of each CDR3. The order of the fields is V gene, D gene, CDR3 length, clone size, J gene, CDR3 DNA, CDR3 protein. A D gene is named only where the DNA matches it firmly. The size entry is marked missing in some rows and otherwise reads once, few, many or a size class.

TRBV30,TRBD2,13,NA,TRBJ2-1,TGTGCCTGGAGTGTACTAGCGGGGGGCGAGCAGTTCTTC,CAWSVLAGGEQFF
TRBV5-1,NA,13,NA,TRBJ1-2,TGCGCCAGCAGCTTGTCCCGGTCAGGGGGCTACACCTTC,CASSLSRSGGYTF
TRBV4-3,NA,14,few,TRBJ1-1,TGCGCCAGCAGCCAAGTAGTCCGGGACACTGAAGCTTTCTTT,CASSQVVRDTEAFF
TRBV27,TRBD1,15,NA,TRBJ2-1,TGTGCCAGCAGTATCGTTGGGACAGGGGGGCATGAGCAGTTCTTC,CASSIVGTGGHEQFF
TRBV23-1,NA,14,NA,TRBJ1-2,TGCGCCAGCAGTCAATTCAGAGGGGTGGATGGCTACACCTTC,CASSQFRGVDGYTF
TRBV25-1,NA,15,once,TRBJ1-3,TGTGCCAGCAGTGAGGGGCTCTTCTCTGGAAACACCATATATTTT,CASSEGLFSGNTIYF
TRBV29-1,NA,12,NA,TRBJ2-1,TGCAGCGTTGACGTCGGGTCTCTTTTCCAGTTCTTC,CSVDVGSLFQFF
TRBV9,NA,11,NA,TRBJ1-5,TGTGCCAGCAGCTTTAGTCAGCCCCAGCATTTT,CASSFSQPQHF
TRBV7-9,NA,17,few,TRBJ2-7,TGTGCCAGCAGCTTACATATTCCACTTGGAAAGACCTACGAGCAGTACTTC,CASSLHIPLGKTYEQYF
TRBV4-2,TRBD2,16,NA,TRBJ2-1,TGTGCCAGCAGCCGCCTTCCTAGCGGGGGCTACAATGAGCAGTTCTTC,CASSRLPSGGYNEQFF
TRBV10-3,NA,12,NA,TRBJ2-5,TGTGCCATCAGTGAAGGGCAAGAGACCCAGTACTTC,CAISEGQETQYF
TRBV2,NA,11,NA,TRBJ2-5,TGTGCCAGCAGTGAAGGGGTGACCCAGTACTTC,CASSEGVTQYF
TRBV30,TRBD1,13,NA,TRBJ1-4,TGTGCCTGCTCGACAGGGTTTAATGAAAAACTGTTTTTT,CACSTGFNEKLFF
TRBV30,NA,12,NA,TRBJ2-3,TGTGCCTGGAGTGTGATCACAGATACGCAGTATTTT,CAWSVITDTQYF
TRBV11-1,NA,15,NA,TRBJ2-7,TGTGCCAGCAGAAGAGACAGGTCTGAGCAGTACGAGCAGTACTTC,CASRRDRSEQYEQYF
TRBV5-4,TRBD2,17,NA,TRBJ2-7,TGTGCCAGCAGCCCTGGACTAGCGGGGGGGCCGTTCAGCGAGCAGTACTTC,CASSPGLAGGPFSEQYF
TRBV29-1,NA,13,NA,TRBJ2-3,TGCAGCGTTGAAATTGGGGGAACAGATACGCAGTATTTT,CSVEIGGTDTQYF
TRBV4-1,NA,13,few,TRBJ2-7,TGCGCCAGCAGCCAAGCGCCGCGTCGCGAGCAGTACTTC,CASSQAPRREQYF
TRBV7-2,NA,12,NA,TRBJ2-1,TGTGCCAGCAGCTTAGCAAACAATGAGCAGTTCTTC,CASSLANNEQFF
TRBV10-3,NA,16,NA,TRBJ1-1,TGTGCCATCAGTGAGATTCGGGGGGCAGGGAAAACTGAAGCTTTCTTT,CAISEIRGAGKTEAFF
TRBV6-5,TRBD1,13,few,TRBJ2-5,TGTGCCAGCAGTCTAACAGGGGGCGAGACCCAGTACTTC,CASSLTGGETQYF
TRBV7-9,TRBD1,15,few,TRBJ2-5,TGTGCCAGCAGCTTCGGCCCAGGGGGTCAAGAGACCCAGTACTTC,CASSFGPGGQETQYF
TRBV30,NA,14,NA,TRBJ1-4,TGTGCCTGGAGTCGGGTTGCAACTAATGAAAAACTGTTTTTT,CAWSRVATNEKLFF
TRBV6-6,TRBD2,15,NA,TRBJ2-2,TGTGCCAGCAGCCCTCTAGCGGGGAATACCGGGGAGCTGTTTTTT,CASSPLAGNTGELFF
TRBV5-6,NA,13,few,TRBJ1-5,TGTGCCAGCAGCTTCTCCGAGGATCAGCCCCAGCATTTT,CASSFSEDQPQHF
TRBV15,NA,17,NA,TRBJ2-6,TGTGCCACCAGCAGAGAACCTCAACGGTCTGGGGCCAACGTCCTGACTTTC,CATSREPQRSGANVLTF
TRBV10-3,TRBD1,13,NA,TRBJ1-1,TGTGCCGCGTCACAGGGGTTGAACACTGAAGCTTTCTTT,CAASQGLNTEAFF
TRBV15,NA,15,NA,TRBJ1-2,TGTGCCACCAGCAGGGATAGACAGGCCGCGTATGGCTACACCTTC,CATSRDRQAAYGYTF
TRBV4-3,NA,15,NA,TRBJ2-5,TGCGCCAGCAGCCAAGATGGACTGCCCAACGAGACCCAGTACTTC,CASSQDGLPNETQYF
TRBV29-1,NA,13,few,TRBJ1-1,TGCAGCGTTGCGGGGGGGCTGAACACTGAAGCTTTCTTT,CSVAGGLNTEAFF
TRBV10-1,NA,14,few,TRBJ2-2,TGCGCCAGCAGTGACGCCGGGGCCACCGGGGAGCTGTTTTTT,CASSDAGATGELFF
TRBV29-1,NA,13,few,TRBJ2-5,TGCAGCGCGACGCCGCAGATCCAAGAGACCCAGTACTTC,CSATPQIQETQYF
TRBV11-2,NA,11,NA,TRBJ2-5,TGTGCCAGCAGCCTACAAGAGACCCAGTACTTC,CASSLQETQYF
TRBV4-2,NA,18,NA,TRBJ2-6,TGTGCCAGCAGCCAAGCTTACGATTCATCCTCTGGGGCCAACGTCCTGACTTTC,CASSQAYDSSSGANVLTF
TRBV5-1,NA,15,once,TRBJ2-3,TGCGCCAGCAGCCCAACGGCAGGGGTGGCAGATACGCAGTATTTT,CASSPTAGVADTQYF
TRBV9,TRBD2,13,NA,TRBJ2-1,TGTGCCAGCAGCCCCACTAGCGGGGCAGGGCAGTTCTTC,CASSPTSGAGQFF
TRBV30,NA,14,NA,TRBJ1-6,TGTGCCTGGAGTGTAGGGGGGACGGGTTCACCCCTCCACTTT,CAWSVGGTGSPLHF
TRBV12-5,NA,15,NA,TRBJ2-7,TGTGCTAGTGGTTTCTCCCAACTGACAGCCTACGAGCAGTACTTC,CASGFSQLTAYEQYF
TRBV13,TRBD2,17,NA,TRBJ2-5,TGTGCCAGCAGCGAACGGAGACTAGCGCGACTCAAAGAGACCCAGTACTTC,CASSERRLARLKETQYF
TRBV5-1,NA,13,NA,TRBJ2-1,TGCGCCAGCAGCTCTACTAGCACGGATGAGCAGTTCTTC,CASSSTSTDEQFF
TRBV12-5,NA,13,NA,TRBJ2-2,TGTGCTAGTGGTTTAAGTGGCGGCGGGGAGCTGTTTTTT,CASGLSGGGELFF
TRBV2,NA,13,few,TRBJ2-7,TGTGCCAGCAGTGGTGCGGGGTCTTACGAGCAGTACTTC,CASSGAGSYEQYF
TRBV4-1,TRBD1,16,NA,TRBJ2-5,TGCGCCAGCAGCCAACCCCTGCGACAGGGGGACGGAACCCAGTACTTC,CASSQPLRQGDGTQYF
TRBV4-3,TRBD1,15,NA,TRBJ1-6,TGCGCCAGCAGCCAATACACAGGGGCGAATTCACCCCTCCACTTT,CASSQYTGANSPLHF
TRBV5-1,NA,14,NA,TRBJ1-1,TGCGCCAGCAGCTTAGGTCAGTCGAACACTGAAGCTTTCTTT,CASSLGQSNTEAFF
TRBV9,NA,12,NA,TRBJ2-7,TGTGCCAGCAGCGTGGGTGAGAGCGAGCAGTACTTC,CASSVGESEQYF
TRBV7-6,NA,15,NA,TRBJ1-1,TGTGCCAGCAGCTTAGTATCGGGGGGTCGTACTGAAGCTTTCTTT,CASSLVSGGRTEAFF
TRBV6-1,NA,14,NA,TRBJ1-1,TGTGCCAGCAGTTATGTGCGGGGGAAAACTGAAGCTTTCTTT,CASSYVRGKTEAFF
TRBV18,NA,15,few,TRBJ2-5,TGTGCCAGCTCACCAAGGTTGCCCTACCAAGAGACCCAGTACTTC,CASSPRLPYQETQYF
TRBV5-1,NA,15,NA,TRBJ1-2,TGCGCCAGCAGCACCGGAGGTCAGGGGAGCTATGGCTACACCTTC,CASSTGGQGSYGYTF
TRBV5-6,NA,16,NA,TRBJ2-3,TGTGCCAGCAGCTCCCGCCGGACCCTGGGGACAGATACGCAGTATTTT,CASSSRRTLGTDTQYF
TRBV30,NA,13,once,TRBJ1-5,TGTGCCTGGAGTGTAGGCGCCAATCAGCCCCAGCATTTT,CAWSVGANQPQHF
TRBV5-1,TRBD1,15,NA,TRBJ1-3,TGCGCCAGCAGTTCTGATGGGACAGTCGGAAACACCATATATTTT,CASSSDGTVGNTIYF
TRBV2,TRBD1,14,few,TRBJ1-2,TGTGCCAGCAGACCGGGACAGCGATCGTTTGGCTACACCTTC,CASRPGQRSFGYTF
TRBV5-1,TRBD1,15,NA,TRBJ1-3,TGCGCCAGCAGGCTGGACAGGATGGTTGGAAACACCATATATTTT,CASRLDRMVGNTIYF